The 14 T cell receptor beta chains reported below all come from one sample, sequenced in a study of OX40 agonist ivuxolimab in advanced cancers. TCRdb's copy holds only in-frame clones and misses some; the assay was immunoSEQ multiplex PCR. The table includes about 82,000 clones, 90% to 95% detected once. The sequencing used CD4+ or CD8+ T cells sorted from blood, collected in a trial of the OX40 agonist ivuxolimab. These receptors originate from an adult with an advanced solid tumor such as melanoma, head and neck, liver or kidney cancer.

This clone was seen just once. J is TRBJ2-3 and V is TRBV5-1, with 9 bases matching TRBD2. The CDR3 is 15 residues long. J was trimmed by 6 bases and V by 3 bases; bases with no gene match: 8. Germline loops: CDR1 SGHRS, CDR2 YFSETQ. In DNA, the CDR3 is TGCGCCAGCAGCTCTGTAGCGGGAGACTGGGATACGCAGTATTTT. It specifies CASSSVAGDWDTQYF.

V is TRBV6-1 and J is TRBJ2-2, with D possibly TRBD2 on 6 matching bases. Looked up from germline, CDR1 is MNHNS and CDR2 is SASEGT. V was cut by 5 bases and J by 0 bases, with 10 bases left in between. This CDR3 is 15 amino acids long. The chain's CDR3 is CASSFLAPNTGELFF. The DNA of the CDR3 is TGTGCCAGCAGTTTTCTAGCGCCGAACACCGGGGAGCTGTTTTTT.

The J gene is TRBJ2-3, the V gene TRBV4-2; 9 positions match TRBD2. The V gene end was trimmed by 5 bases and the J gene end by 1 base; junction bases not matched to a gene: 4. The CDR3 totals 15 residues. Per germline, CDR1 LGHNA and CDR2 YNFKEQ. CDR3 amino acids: CASSSQREGTDTQYF. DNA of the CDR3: TGTGCCAGCAGCTCCCAGCGGGAGGGCACAGATACGCAGTATTTT.

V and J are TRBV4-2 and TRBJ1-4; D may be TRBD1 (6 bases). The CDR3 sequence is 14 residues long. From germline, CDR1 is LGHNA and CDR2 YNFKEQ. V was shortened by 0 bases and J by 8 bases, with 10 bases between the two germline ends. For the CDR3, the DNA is TGTGCCAGCAGCCAAGAGGGGGCCGAAGAAAAACTGTTTTTT. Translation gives CASSQEGAEEKLFF.

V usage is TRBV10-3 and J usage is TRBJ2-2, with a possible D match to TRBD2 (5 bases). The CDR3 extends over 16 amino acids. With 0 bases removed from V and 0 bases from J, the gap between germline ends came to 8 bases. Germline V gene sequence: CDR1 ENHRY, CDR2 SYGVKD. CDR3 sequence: CAISESRGTNTGELFF. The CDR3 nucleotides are TGTGCCATCAGTGAGTCTCGGGGAACGAACACCGGGGAGCTGTTTTTT.

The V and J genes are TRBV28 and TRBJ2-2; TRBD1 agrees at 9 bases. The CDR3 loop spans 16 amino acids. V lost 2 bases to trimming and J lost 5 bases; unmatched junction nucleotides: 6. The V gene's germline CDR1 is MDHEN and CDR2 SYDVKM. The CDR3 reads CASSLERTGDTGELFF. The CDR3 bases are TGTGCCAGCAGTTTAGAGAGGACAGGGGATACCGGGGAGCTGTTTTTT.

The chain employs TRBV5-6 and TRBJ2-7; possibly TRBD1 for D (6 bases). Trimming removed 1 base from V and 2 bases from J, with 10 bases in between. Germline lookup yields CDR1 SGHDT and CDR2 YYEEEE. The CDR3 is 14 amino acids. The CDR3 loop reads CASSLRGTAYEQYF. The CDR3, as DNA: TGTGCCAGCAGCTTGAGGGGGACCGCCTACGAGCAGTACTTC.

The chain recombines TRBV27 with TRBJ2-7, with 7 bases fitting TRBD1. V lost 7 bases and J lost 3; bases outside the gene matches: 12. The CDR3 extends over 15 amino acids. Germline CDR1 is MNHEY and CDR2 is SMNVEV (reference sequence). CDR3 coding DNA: TGTGCCAGCACCCGGGGTGGGACAGACCGCTACGAGCAGTACTTC. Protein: CASTRGGTDRYEQYF.

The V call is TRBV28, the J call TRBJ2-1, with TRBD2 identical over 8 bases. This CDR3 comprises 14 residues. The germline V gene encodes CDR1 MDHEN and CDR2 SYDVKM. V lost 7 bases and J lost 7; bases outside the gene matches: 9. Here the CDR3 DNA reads TGTGCCAGCATGTCCGGGACTAGTCGGAATGAGCAGTTCTTC. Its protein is CASMSGTSRNEQFF.

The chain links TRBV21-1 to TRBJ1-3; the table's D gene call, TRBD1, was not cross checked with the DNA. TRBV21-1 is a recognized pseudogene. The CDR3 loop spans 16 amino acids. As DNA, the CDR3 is TGTGCCAGCAGCAAAGACGGGACAGACTCTGGAAACACCATATATTTT. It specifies CASSKDGTDSGNTIYF.

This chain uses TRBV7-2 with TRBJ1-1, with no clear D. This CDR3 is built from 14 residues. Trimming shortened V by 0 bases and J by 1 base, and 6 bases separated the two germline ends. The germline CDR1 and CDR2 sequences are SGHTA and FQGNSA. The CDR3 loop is CASSLAWQNTEAFF. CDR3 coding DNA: TGTGCCAGCAGCTTAGCTTGGCAGAACACTGAAGCTTTCTTT.

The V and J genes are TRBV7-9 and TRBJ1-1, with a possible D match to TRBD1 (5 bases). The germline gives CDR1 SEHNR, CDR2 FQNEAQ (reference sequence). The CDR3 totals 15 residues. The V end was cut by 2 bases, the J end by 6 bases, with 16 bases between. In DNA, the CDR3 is TGTGCCAGCAGCTTATCCGGGGCGAGTTTCGCTGAAGCTTTCTTT. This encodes CASSLSGASFAEAFF. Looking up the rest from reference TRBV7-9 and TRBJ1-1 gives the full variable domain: DTGVSQNPRHKITKRGQNVTFRCDPISEHNRLYWYRQTLGQGPEFLTYFQNEAQLEKSRLLSDRFSAERPKGSFSTLEIQRTEQGDSAMYLCASSLSGASFAEAFFGQGTRLTVV.

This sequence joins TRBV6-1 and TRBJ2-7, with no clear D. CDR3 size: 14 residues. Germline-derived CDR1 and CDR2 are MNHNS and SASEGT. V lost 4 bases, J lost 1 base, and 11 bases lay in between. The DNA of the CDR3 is TGTGCCAGCAGTGGGATAAGCACTTCCTACGAGCAGTACTTC. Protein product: CASSGISTSYEQYF.

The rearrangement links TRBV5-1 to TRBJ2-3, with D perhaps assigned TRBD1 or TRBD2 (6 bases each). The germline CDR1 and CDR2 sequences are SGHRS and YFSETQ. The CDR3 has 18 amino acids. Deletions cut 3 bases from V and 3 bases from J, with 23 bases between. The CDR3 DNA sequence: TGCGCCAGCAGCTCCTTAAGATTAGGACAAGGGGGGACAGATACGCAGTATTTT. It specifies CASSSLRLGQGGTDTQYF.